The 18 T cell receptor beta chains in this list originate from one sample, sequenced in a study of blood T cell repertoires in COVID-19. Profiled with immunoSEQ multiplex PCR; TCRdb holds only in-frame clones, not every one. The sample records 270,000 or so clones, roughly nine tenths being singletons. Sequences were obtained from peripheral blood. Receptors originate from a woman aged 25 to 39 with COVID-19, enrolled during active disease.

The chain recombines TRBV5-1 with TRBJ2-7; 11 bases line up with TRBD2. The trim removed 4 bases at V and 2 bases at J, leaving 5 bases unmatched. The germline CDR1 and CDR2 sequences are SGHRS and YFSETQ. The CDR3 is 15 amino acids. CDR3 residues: CASSLLAGVAYEQYF. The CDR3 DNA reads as TGCGCCAGCAGCCTACTAGCGGGGGTAGCCTACGAGCAGTACTTC. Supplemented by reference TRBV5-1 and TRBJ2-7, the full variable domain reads KAGVTQTPRYLIKTRGQQVTLSCSPISGHRSVSWYQQTPGQGLQFLFEYFSETQRNKGNFPGRFSGRQFSNSRSEMNVSTLELGDSALYLCASSLLAGVAYEQYFGPGTRLTVT.

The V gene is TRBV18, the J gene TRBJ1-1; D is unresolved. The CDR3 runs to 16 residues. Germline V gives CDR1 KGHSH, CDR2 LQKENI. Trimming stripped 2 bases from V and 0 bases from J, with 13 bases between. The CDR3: CASSPGRGRVNTEAFF. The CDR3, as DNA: TGTGCCAGCTCACCAGGGAGAGGGAGGGTGAACACTGAAGCTTTCTTT. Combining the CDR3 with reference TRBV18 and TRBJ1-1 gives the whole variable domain NAGVMQNPRHLVRRRGQEARLRCSPMKGHSHVYWYRQLPEEGLKFMVYLQKENIIDESGMPKERFSAEFPKEGPSILRIQQVVRGDSAAYFCASSPGRGRVNTEAFFGQGTRLTVV.

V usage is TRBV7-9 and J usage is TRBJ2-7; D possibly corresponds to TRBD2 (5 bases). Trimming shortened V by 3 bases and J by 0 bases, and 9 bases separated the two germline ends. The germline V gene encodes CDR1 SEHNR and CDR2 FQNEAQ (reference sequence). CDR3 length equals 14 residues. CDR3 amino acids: CASSFSSGSYEQYF. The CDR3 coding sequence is TGTGCCAGCAGCTTTTCCAGCGGCTCCTACGAGCAGTACTTC.

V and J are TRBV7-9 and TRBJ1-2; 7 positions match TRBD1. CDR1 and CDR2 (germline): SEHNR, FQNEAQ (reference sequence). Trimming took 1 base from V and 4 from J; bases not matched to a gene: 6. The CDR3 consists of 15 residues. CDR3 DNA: TGTGCCAGCAGCTTAGGAGGGGGCGCAACCTATGGCTACACCTTC. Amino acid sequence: CASSLGGGATYGYTF.

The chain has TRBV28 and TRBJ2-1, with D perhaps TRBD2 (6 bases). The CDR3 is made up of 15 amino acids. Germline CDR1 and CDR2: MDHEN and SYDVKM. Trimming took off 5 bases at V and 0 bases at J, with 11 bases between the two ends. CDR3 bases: TGTGCCAGCAGTCAACGGGGGAGCTCCTACAATGAGCAGTTCTTC. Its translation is CASSQRGSSYNEQFF.

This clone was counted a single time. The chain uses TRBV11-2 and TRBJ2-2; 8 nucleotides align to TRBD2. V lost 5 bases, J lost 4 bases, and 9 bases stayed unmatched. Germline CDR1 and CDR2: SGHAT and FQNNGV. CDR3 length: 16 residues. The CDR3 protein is CASSGWSGGGTGELFF. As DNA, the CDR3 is TGTGCCAGCAGCGGATGGAGCGGGGGAGGCACCGGGGAGCTGTTTTTT.

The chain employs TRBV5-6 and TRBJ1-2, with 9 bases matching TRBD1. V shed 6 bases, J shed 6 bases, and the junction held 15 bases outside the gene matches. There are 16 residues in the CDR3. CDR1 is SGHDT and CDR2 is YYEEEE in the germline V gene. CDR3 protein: CASTYGGTGYRNGYTF. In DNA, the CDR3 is TGTGCCAGCACCTACGGAGGGACAGGGTATCGTAATGGCTACACCTTC.

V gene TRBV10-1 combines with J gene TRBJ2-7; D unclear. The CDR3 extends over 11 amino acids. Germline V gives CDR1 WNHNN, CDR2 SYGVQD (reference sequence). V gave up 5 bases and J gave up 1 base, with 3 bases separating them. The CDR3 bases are TGCGCCAGCAGTCCGTCCTACGAGCAGTACTTC. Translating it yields CASSPSYEQYF.

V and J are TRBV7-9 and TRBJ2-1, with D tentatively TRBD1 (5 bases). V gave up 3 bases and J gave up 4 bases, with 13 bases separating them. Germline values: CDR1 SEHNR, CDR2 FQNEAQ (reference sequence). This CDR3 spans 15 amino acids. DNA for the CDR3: TGTGCCAGCAGCTTGACAGCCTATCTTTACAATGAGCAGTTCTTC. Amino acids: CASSLTAYLYNEQFF.

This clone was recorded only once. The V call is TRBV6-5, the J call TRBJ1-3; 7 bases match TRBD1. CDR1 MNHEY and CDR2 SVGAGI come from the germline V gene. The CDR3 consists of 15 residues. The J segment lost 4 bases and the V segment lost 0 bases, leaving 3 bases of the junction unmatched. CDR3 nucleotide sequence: TGTGCCAGCAGTTACTCCGGGACAGTAGGAAACACCATATATTTT. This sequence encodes CASSYSGTVGNTIYF.

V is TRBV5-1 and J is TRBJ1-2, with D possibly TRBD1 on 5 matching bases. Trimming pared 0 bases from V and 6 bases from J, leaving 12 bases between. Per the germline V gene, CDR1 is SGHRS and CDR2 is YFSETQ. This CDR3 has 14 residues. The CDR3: CASSLETVTNGYTF. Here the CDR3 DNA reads TGCGCCAGCAGCTTGGAGACAGTTACCAATGGCTACACCTTC.

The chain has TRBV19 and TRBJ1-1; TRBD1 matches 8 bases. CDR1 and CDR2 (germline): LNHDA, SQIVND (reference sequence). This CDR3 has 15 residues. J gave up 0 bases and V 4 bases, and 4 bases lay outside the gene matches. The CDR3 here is CASSTGTGMNTEAFF. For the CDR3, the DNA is TGTGCCAGTAGTACCGGGACAGGCATGAACACTGAAGCTTTCTTT. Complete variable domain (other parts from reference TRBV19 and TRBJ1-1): DGGITQSPKYLFRKEGQNVTLSCEQNLNHDAMYWYRQDPGQGLRLIYYSQIVNDFQKGDIAEGYSVSREKKESFPLTVTSAQKNPTAFYLCASSTGTGMNTEAFFGQGTRLTVV.

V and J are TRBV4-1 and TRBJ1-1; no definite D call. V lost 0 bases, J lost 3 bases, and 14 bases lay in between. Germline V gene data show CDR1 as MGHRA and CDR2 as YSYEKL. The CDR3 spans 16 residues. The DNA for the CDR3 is TGCGCCAGCAGCCAAGATAGGAGGGCGGGGTACACTGAAGCTTTCTTT. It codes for CASSQDRRAGYTEAFF.

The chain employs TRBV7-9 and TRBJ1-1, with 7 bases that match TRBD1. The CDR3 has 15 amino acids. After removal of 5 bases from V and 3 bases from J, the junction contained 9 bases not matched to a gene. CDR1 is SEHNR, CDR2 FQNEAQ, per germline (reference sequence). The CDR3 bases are TGTGCCAGCAGCGTCAGACAGGGAGGTTACACTGAAGCTTTCTTT. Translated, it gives CASSVRQGGYTEAFF.

CDR3 bases: TGCGCCAGCAGCACGGGACAGGGAGGAGTAAACACCGGGGAGCTGTTTTTT. Protein: CASSTGQGGVNTGELFF. This sequence joins TRBV5-1 and TRBJ2-2; TRBD1 matches at 9 bases. Germline lookup yields CDR1 SGHRS and CDR2 YFSETQ. The CDR3 spans 17 residues. Losses at the gene ends were 4 bases for V and 2 bases for J; bases not matched to a gene: 9.

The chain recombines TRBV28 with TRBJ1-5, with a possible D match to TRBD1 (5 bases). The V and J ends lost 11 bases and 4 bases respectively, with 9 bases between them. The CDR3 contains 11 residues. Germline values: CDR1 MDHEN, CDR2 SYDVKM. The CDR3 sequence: CAAKGNQPQHF. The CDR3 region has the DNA TGTGCCGCCAAGGGGAATCAGCCCCAGCATTTT.

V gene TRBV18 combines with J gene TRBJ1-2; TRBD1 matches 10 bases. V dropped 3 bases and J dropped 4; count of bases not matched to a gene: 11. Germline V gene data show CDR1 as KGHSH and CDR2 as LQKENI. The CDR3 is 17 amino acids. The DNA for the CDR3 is TGTGCCAGCTCACCTTACCGCGGGACAGGGGTGGTCTATGGCTACACCTTC. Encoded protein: CASSPYRGTGVVYGYTF. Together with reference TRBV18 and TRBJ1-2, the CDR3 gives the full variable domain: NAGVMQNPRHLVRRRGQEARLRCSPMKGHSHVYWYRQLPEEGLKFMVYLQKENIIDESGMPKERFSAEFPKEGPSILRIQQVVRGDSAAYFCASSPYRGTGVVYGYTFGSGTRLTVV.

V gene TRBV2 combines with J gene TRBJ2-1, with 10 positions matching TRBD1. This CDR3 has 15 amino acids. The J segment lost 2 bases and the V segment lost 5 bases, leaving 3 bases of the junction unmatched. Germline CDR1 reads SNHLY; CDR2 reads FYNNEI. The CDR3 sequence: CASSWTGGTYNEQFF. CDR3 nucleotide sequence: TGTGCCAGCAGTTGGACAGGGGGAACCTACAATGAGCAGTTCTTC.